This entry concerns a single TCR beta chain. Original methodology: Scientists estimated how many nucleated cells there were by amplifying reference gene primers. Using immunoSEQ multiplex PCR, the repertoire was profiled, and TCRdb retains in-frame clones only, with some absent. V, J and clone size reflect that table, while D and trimming were determined from the DNA. Of under 200,000 clones listed, around 83% are singletons. The data originate from a study of blood T cell repertoires in COVID-19. Study overall: Samples of COVID-19 (acute and convalescent) were obtained from the United States, Italy and Spain. Sample material is recorded as cDNA or gDNA derived from T cells, B-cell-depleted T cells, or PBMCs.

The CDR3 extends over 15 amino acids. J lost 0 bases, V lost 5 bases, and 3 bases had no gene match. Germline V gene lookup returns CDR1 SEHNR and CDR2 FQNEAQ (reference sequence). The sequence was collected from a human donor in a cohort sampled during active COVID-19. The source material was peripheral blood. The chain joins TRBV7-9 to TRBJ1-5, with 8 bases aligning to TRBD1. CDR3 sequence (DNA): TGTGCCAGCAGCCGGACAGGGACTAGCAATCAGCCCCAGCATTTT. Translation gives CASSRTGTSNQPQHF. The entire variable domain, with the rest obtained from reference TRBV7-9 and TRBJ1-5, is as follows: DTGVSQNPRHKITKRGQNVTFRCDPISEHNRLYWYRQTLGQGPEFLTYFQNEAQLEKSRLLSDRFSAERPKGSFSTLEIQRTEQGDSAMYLCASSRTGTSNQPQHFGDGTRLSIL.